Detailed here is one T cell receptor beta chain. Original methodology: Amplifying reference gene primers gave estimates of nucleated cell counts. This table comes from immunoSEQ multiplex PCR, and its TCRdb copy is limited to in-frame clones, with some not included. D and trimming were read from the DNA, whereas the V and J calls and clone size are those reported in that table. The sample carries about 260,000 clones, about 90% recorded once. The CDR3 totals 16 residues. Looked up from germline, CDR1 is LGHDT and CDR2 is YNNKEL (reference sequence). V gave up 3 bases and J gave up 5 bases, with 19 bases separating them. The sample is drawn from a study of blood T cell repertoires in COVID-19. At the level of the study: From the United States, Italy and Spain came samples of acute and convalescent COVID-19. Nucleic acid was either cDNA or gDNA, and it came from T cells, B-cell-depleted T cells, or PBMCs.

Input material: peripheral blood. The V gene is TRBV3-1 (or the pseudogene TRBV3-2), the J gene TRBJ1-2; D is undetermined. This clonotype was obtained from a woman in her forties who had recovered from COVID-19. Here the CDR3 reads CASSQSYHLGDYGYTF. CDR3 bases: TGTGCCAGCAGCCAGAGCTATCACCTAGGAGATTATGGCTACACCTTC.